These 7 T cell receptor beta chains share one sample of origin, sequenced in a study of cytomegalovirus exposure and HLA in healthy donors. PCR primers comprised 60 Vbeta and 13 Jbeta primers. Profiling relied on immunoSEQ multiplex PCR, and the TCRdb table lists in-frame clones only, not all of them. This table holds 130,000 or so clones, less than 90% found once. Sequences were obtained from PBMCs. These receptors were taken from a middle-aged man in good health and CMV-seronegative.

The gene calls are TRBV10-3 and TRBJ2-1, with D maybe TRBD2 (6 bases). CDR1 and CDR2 (germline): ENHRY, SYGVKD. There are 17 residues in the CDR3. Trimming took 3 bases from V and 1 from J, leaving 16 bases between them. Here the CDR3 reads CAISEADGGSSYNEQFF. CDR3 coding DNA: TGTGCCATCAGTGAAGCGGATGGGGGGAGTTCCTACAATGAGCAGTTCTTC.

This clone was observed a handful of times. This sample also contains other DNA sequences that code for the same CDR3. The genes are TRBV4-1 and TRBJ1-1; D gene unclear. The CDR3 extends over 13 amino acids. V dropped 1 base and J dropped 1 base, with 4 bases sitting between them. The V gene's germline CDR1 is MGHRA and CDR2 YSYEKL. For the CDR3, the DNA is TGCGCCAGCAGCCAAGCAGGGAACACTGAAGCTTTCTTT. The encoded protein is CASSQAGNTEAFF.

This sequence joins TRBV11-1 and TRBJ2-1, with a possible D match to TRBD2 (7 bases). V was shortened by 3 bases and J by 4 bases, with 13 bases between the two germline ends. This CDR3 is built from 15 residues. CDR1 and CDR2 (germline): SGHAT, FQDESV (reference sequence). DNA for the CDR3: TGTGCCAGCAGCTTGGCGGGGGCGAAATACAATGAGCAGTTCTTC. This encodes CASSLAGAKYNEQFF.

V and J are TRBV7-3 and TRBJ2-2; 9 bases are a match to TRBD1. V lost 5 bases to trimming and J lost 7 bases; unmatched junction nucleotides: 5. CDR1 is SGHTA, CDR2 FQGTGA, per germline. There are 14 residues in the CDR3. CDR3 DNA: TGTGCCAGCAGCGAGGGACAGGGCCACGGGGAGCTGTTTTTT. This encodes CASSEGQGHGELFF.

The V and J genes are TRBV6-6 and TRBJ2-1; 7 bases line up with TRBD1. With 2 bases clipped from V and 3 bases from J, the junction kept 4 bases outside the gene matches. Per the germline V gene, CDR1 is MNHNY and CDR2 is SVGAGI (reference sequence). This CDR3 contains 15 residues. The CDR3 coding sequence is TGTGCCAGCAGTTACAGACAGGGTATCTACAATGAGCAGTTCTTC. The encoded protein is CASSYRQGIYNEQFF.

This clone showed up just a few times. The chain uses TRBV4-2 and TRBJ1-4, with D unresolved. This CDR3 is 15 amino acids long. V was pared by 0 bases and J by 7 bases, with 12 bases between. Germline CDR1 reads LGHNA; CDR2 reads YNFKEQ. DNA for the CDR3: TGTGCCAGCAGCCAAGATGATCTGAGGGCTGAAAAACTGTTTTTT. Residues: CASSQDDLRAEKLFF.

This clone occurred once. The chain joins TRBV9 to TRBJ2-5; 7 bases are shared with TRBD1. Germline V gene data show CDR1 as SGDLS and CDR2 as YYNGEE. Trimming removed 2 bases from V and 5 bases from J; junction bases left unmatched: 9. This CDR3 spans 15 amino acids. The CDR3: CASSVNVGGKETQYF. The CDR3 DNA follows: TGTGCCAGCAGCGTGAACGTAGGGGGCAAGGAGACCCAGTACTTC.